The following is a T cell receptor (beta chain) sequence with its context. Its target is not known. Treatment indicated: 19 received Ad26.COV2.S at low or high dose, single or two shots; 5 received placebo; per-sample allocation not given. Day 63 following the first vaccine or placebo injection was when the samples were taken. This record comes from a study of Ad26.COV2.S vaccination and SARS-CoV-2 variants. Overall study: Of the COV1001 trial arms, the Ad26.COV2.S arm included the donor.

The junction had 11 bases not matched to a gene; V was cut back by 1 base and J by 2 bases. The CDR3 has 18 amino acids. In germline, CDR1 is SGHVS, CDR2 FNYEAQ. Clones were sequenced by immunoSEQ multiplex PCR, and TCRdb holds only the in-frame ones, with some missing. Of around 350,000 clones in the sample, roughly 85% were seen once. General observations from the study: The analyses of TCR breadth and depth may have understated the size of total T cell responses.

This chain links TRBV7-6 with TRBJ2-5; 9 positions match TRBD2. The clonotype was recovered from a person between 18 and 65 years old who received the Ad26.COV2.S COVID-19 vaccine or a placebo. Specimen: peripheral blood, collected in a trial of Ad26.COV2.S vaccine versus placebo. CDR3 DNA: TGTGCCAGCAGCTTAGAGGTTTCGGCTAGCGGGGAACAAGAGACCCAGTACTTC. Residues: CASSLEVSASGEQETQYF.